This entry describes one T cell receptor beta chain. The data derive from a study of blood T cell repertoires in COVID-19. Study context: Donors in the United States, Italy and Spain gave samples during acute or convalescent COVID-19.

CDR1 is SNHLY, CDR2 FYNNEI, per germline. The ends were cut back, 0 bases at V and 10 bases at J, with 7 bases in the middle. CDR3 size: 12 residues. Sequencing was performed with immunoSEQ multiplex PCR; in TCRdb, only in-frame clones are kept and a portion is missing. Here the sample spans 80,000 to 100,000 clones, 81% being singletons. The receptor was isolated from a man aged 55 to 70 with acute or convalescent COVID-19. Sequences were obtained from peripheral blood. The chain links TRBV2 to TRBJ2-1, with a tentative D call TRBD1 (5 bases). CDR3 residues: CASSEARGEQFF. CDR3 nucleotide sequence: TGTGCCAGCAGTGAAGCTAGGGGAGAGCAGTTCTTC.